The clone carrying this T cell receptor (beta chain) was seen a handful of times. The antigen is unknown. TCR beta rearrangements were amplified from peripheral blood genomic DNA. Germline loops: CDR1 DFQATT, CDR2 SNEGSKA (reference sequence). The CDR3 totals 12 residues. This sample stems from a study of T cell repertoires in aging, cancer and after chemotherapy. The overall study: The whole study produced a dataset of roughly 8.8 million TCR reads. Study findings and constraints: Immunological memory after chemotherapy cannot be judged from the repertoire data.

Multiplex touch-down PCR with TRB-A/B primers amplified rearranged V-D-J TRB sequences. TCRdb itself ran the multiplex PCR reads through MiXCR, one entry per CDR3 protein. The data hold 2,500 to 3,500 distinct CDR3 sequences, with 22% observed a single time. The clonotype was recovered from a human donor with a solid tumor. The chain has TRBV20-1 and TRBJ2-3; D unresolved. Material for sequencing was blood. CDR3 residues: CRTGPPTDTQYF. Here the CDR3 DNA reads TGCCGTACCGGGCCACCCACAGATACGCAGTATTTT.